This entry describes one TCR beta chain. V lost 5 bases to trimming and J lost 7 bases, with 17 bases between them. Germline-derived CDR1 and CDR2 are SGHTA and FQGNSA. The CDR3 runs to 15 residues. Assay used: immunoSEQ multiplex PCR; TCRdb lists only in-frame clones, some missing. The repertoire holds almost 750,000 clones, with just under 75% as singletons. The sample is drawn from a study of shared clonotypes between healthy human individuals. This chain connects TRBV7-2 to TRBJ2-2; D might be TRBD1 (5 bases). Specimen: memory CD4+ T cells sorted from blood. As for subset: CD45RA-negative fraction. This sequence was found in a woman in her twenties or thirties in good health. CDR3 bases: TGTGCCAGCAGCCCCACCTCGACAGTTATCGGGGAGCTGTTTTTT. This sequence encodes CASSPTSTVIGELFF.